This TCR beta chain was sequenced in a study of shared T cell receptors in the human thymus. Only one count was recorded for this clone. Profiling relied on immunoSEQ multiplex PCR, and the TCRdb table lists in-frame clones only, not all of them. The sample includes approximately 660,000 clones, around 89% of them seen just once. The same data also contributed to another study, on human thymus T cells. That work states: Thymic samples were excised during corrective heart operations. Overlap was high between thymic repertoires from unrelated individuals, as reported in related research.

This sequence originates from a boy younger than two with a congenital heart defect. Sequenced input: thymocytes.

The DNA of the CDR3 is TGCGCCAGCAGTGAGTCAGGTAGCGGGGGCGAGCAGTTCTTC. Encoded protein: CASSESGSGGEQFF. The rearrangement uses TRBV10-1 and TRBJ2-1, with 9 bases aligning to TRBD2. V was pared by 0 bases and J by 10 bases, with 4 bases of the junction left unmatched. In germline, CDR1 is WNHNN, CDR2 SYGVQD (reference sequence). This CDR3 is 14 amino acids long.